In this sample, the clone carrying this T cell receptor (beta chain) turned up many times. This sample was taken from a study of T cells of healthy individuals. TCRdb reprocessed the 5' RACE reads with MiXCR, giving one entry per CDR3 protein. The data hold about 40,000 distinct CDR3 sequences, with 3.5% to 5.5% observed a single time. The CDR3 has 14 amino acids. The V end was cut by 1 base, the J end by 2 bases, with 12 bases between. Germline CDR1 reads DFQATT; CDR2 reads SNEGSKA (reference sequence). This receptor was obtained from a human donor in good health. This sequence joins TRBV20-1 and TRBJ2-7; D is unresolved. CDR3 bases: TGCAGTGCTAGAGGTGCTGGGGTTACCTACGAGCAGTACTTC. Encoded protein: CSARGAGVTYEQYF.